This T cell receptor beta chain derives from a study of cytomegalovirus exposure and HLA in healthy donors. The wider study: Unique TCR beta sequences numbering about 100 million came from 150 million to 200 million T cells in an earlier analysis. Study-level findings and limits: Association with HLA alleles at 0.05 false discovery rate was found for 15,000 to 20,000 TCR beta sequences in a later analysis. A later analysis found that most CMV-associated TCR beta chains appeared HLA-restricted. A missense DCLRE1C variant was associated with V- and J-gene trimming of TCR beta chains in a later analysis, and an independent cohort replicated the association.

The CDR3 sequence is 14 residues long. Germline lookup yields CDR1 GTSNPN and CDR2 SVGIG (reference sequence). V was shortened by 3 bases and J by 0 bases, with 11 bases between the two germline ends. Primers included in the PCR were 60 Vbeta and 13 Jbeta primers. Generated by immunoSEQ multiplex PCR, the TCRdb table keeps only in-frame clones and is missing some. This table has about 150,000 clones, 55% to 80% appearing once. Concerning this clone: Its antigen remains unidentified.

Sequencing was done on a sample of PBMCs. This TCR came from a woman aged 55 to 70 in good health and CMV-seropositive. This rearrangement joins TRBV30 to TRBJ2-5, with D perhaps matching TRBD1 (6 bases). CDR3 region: CAWRRTAYQETQYF. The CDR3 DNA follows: TGTGCCTGGAGGAGGACAGCTTACCAAGAGACCCAGTACTTC.